This TCR beta chain appears in the sequencing data of a study of T cells in Graves' hyperthyroidism and ophthalmopathy. Background on the study: Peripheral blood was acquired at first diagnosis, ahead of any therapy whatsoever.

The cohort's ophthalmopathy patients, a group with duration under 3 months, had a Clinical Activity Score of at least 3 and a NOSPECS grade of at least 4. V lost 3 bases, J lost 0 bases, and 15 bases lay in between. The V gene's germline CDR1 is MNHNS and CDR2 SASEGT. The CDR3 length is 17 residues. This clonotype was counted many times. Amplification of TCR beta CDR3 regions was performed using RNA transcripts as template. The primer set for the first-round RT-PCR of the TCR CDR3 was HTBI. TCRdb re-analysed the multiplex PCR reads in MiXCR, keeping a single row per CDR3 protein. The table shows about 590,000 distinct CDR3 sequences, with approximately 15% occurring only once.

The clonotype was recovered from a young woman with Graves' ophthalmopathy. The specimen was blood. V gene TRBV6-1 combines with J gene TRBJ2-4; D ambiguous. CDR3 nucleotides: TGTGCCAGCAGTGAGAGGCAGACAACGCTAGCCAAAAACATTCAGTACTTC. Translation: CASSERQTTLAKNIQYF.